What follows is one TCR beta chain and its context. This sample was taken from a study of blood T cell repertoires in COVID-19. Across the whole study: Material from acute and convalescent COVID-19 was sourced from the United States, Italy and Spain. The analysed material was cDNA or gDNA that came from T cells, B-cell-depleted T cells, or PBMCs.

Authors' methods: Amplification of reference gene primers provided the estimated nucleated cell counts. Clones were sequenced by immunoSEQ multiplex PCR, and TCRdb holds only the in-frame ones, with some missing. Clone size and V and J calls were adopted from that table, with D and trimming inferred from the DNA. Of about 100,000 clones in the sample, over 75% were seen once. Germline V gene lookup returns CDR1 LNHDA and CDR2 SQIVND (reference sequence). This CDR3 is built from 16 residues. V shed 4 bases and J shed 1 base, with 14 bases lying between them. This clonotype was sampled from an elderly woman with acute or convalescent COVID-19. The sample consisted of peripheral blood. The V call is TRBV19, the J call TRBJ1-5; the D is unclear. The CDR3 loop is CASSSVGSMSNQPQHF. CDR3 DNA sequence: TGTGCCAGTAGTAGCGTTGGGAGTATGAGCAATCAGCCCCAGCATTTT. The full variable domain, in which reference TRBV19 and TRBJ1-5 provide the parts outside the CDR3, is DGGITQSPKYLFRKEGQNVTLSCEQNLNHDAMYWYRQDPGQGLRLIYYSQIVNDFQKGDIAEGYSVSREKKESFPLTVTSAQKNPTAFYLCASSSVGSMSNQPQHFGDGTRLSIL.